This TCR beta chain was identified during a study of T cell responses to AZD1222 COVID-19 vaccine. CDR3 length: 14 residues. Germline CDR1 and CDR2: SGHNT and YYREEE (reference sequence). The V end lost 4 bases, the J end lost 8 bases, and 18 bases lay between the germline ends. Profiling relied on immunoSEQ multiplex PCR, and the TCRdb table lists in-frame clones only, not all of them. The sample carries under 200,000 clones, roughly nine tenths recorded once. The TCR originated in an adult who received the MenACWY meningococcal vaccine as a control. Sequenced material: peripheral blood, taken 28 days after the second dose of the MenACWY control vaccine. The chain recombines TRBV5-4 with TRBJ1-2, with a tentative D call TRBD1 (5 bases). DNA for the CDR3: TGTGCCAGCAGCCAAAAGCCAGGGCTCAACGGCTACACCTTC. As protein: CASSQKPGLNGYTF.